This entry is about one T cell receptor beta chain. This entry is derived from a study of blood T cell repertoires in COVID-19. At the level of the study: Samples came from the United States, Italy and Spain, spanning acute and convalescent COVID-19. Sources were T cells, B-cell-depleted T cells, or PBMCs; the material itself was cDNA or gDNA.

In the source study's methods: Amplification of reference gene primers was used by the study to estimate nucleated cell counts. Generated by immunoSEQ multiplex PCR, the TCRdb table keeps only in-frame clones and is missing some. V, J and clone size derive from that table, while D and trimming were established from the DNA sequence. This table has roughly 260,000 clones, approximately 86% appearing once. The TCR originated in a man between 35 and 55 years old who had recovered from COVID-19. The sequenced sample consisted of peripheral blood.

Here the CDR3 reads CASSRGQGAEAFF. The CDR3 nucleotides read TGTGCCAGCAGCCGAGGACAGGGTGCTGAAGCTTTCTTT. J is TRBJ1-1 and V is TRBV7-9; 8 bases are shared with TRBD1. V shed 5 bases, J shed 6 bases, and the junction held 5 bases outside the gene matches. CDR3 length: 13 residues. CDR1 is SEHNR, CDR2 FQNEAQ, per germline (reference sequence).